This paragraph covers one T cell receptor beta chain sequence. Its target is not known. TCRdb reanalysed the reads using MiXCR and keeps one entry per CDR3 protein. This table holds roughly 220,000 distinct CDR3 sequences, approximately 40% found once. This CDR3 has 13 residues. Germline CDR1 is MDHEN and CDR2 is SYDVKM. The V and J ends lost 2 bases and 8 bases respectively, with 10 bases between them. These data come from a study of T cell repertoires in cytomegalovirus infection. On the study more broadly: Through public TCR beta signatures, both CMV infection and matching HLA type were indicated.

This sequence joins TRBV28 and TRBJ2-1; D uncertain. The sample consisted of CD8+ T cells from cultured PBMCs, taken from culture after CMV antigen stimulation. The clonotype comes from a human donor in good health (CMV status not recorded). Some clones in this sample may be carry-over from other donors' samples. CDR3 nucleotides: TGTGCCAGCAGTTTACGCCCTTGGCATGAGCAGTTCTTC. This encodes CASSLRPWHEQFF.